Listed here are 8 T cell receptor beta chains from one sample, sequenced in a study of T cell responses to AZD1222 COVID-19 vaccine listed by TCRdb under 2021. The library was built by means of the immunoSEQ multiplex PCR assay. TCRdb limited this immuneACCESS table to in-frame rearrangements with V and J called. A share of clones is missing; checked studies link under half to unresolved V genes, and the rest is unexplained. In this sample the table shows some 150,000 clones, 88% of which occur a single time. 3% to 4% of the sample belongs to the ten largest clones. This specimen's time point label, interpreted: baseline before first vaccination. The treatment or condition label of this sample denotes: meningococcal conjugate vaccine given as trial control. This specimen was peripheral blood, taken on day 0 of MenACWY control vaccination. The receptors come from an adult in good health.

V and J are TRBV30 and TRBJ2-7; D is uncertain. The V end was cut by 5 bases, the J end by 2 bases, with 10 bases between. CDR1 and CDR2 from the germline V gene are GTSNPN and SVGIG (reference sequence). The CDR3 is 12 amino acids. The CDR3 region is CAWAGDTYEQYF. DNA of the CDR3: TGTGCCTGGGCAGGTGACACCTACGAGCAGTACTTC.

The genes are TRBV2 and TRBJ2-1; the D gene is possibly TRBD2 (6 bases). V was trimmed by 8 bases and J by 4 bases, leaving 12 bases between them. Germline V CDR1 and CDR2: SNHLY, FYNNEI. The CDR3 loop spans 13 amino acids. The CDR3, as DNA: TGTGCCAGCGGGGGAGGCAGGTACAATGAGCAGTTCTTC. This sequence encodes CASGGGRYNEQFF.

This chain joins TRBV4-3 and TRBJ2-5; 8 nucleotides align to TRBD2. Germline lookup yields CDR1 LGHNA and CDR2 YSLEER. CDR3 length: 19 amino acids. Trimming took 5 bases from V and 1 from J; bases not matched to a gene: 18. This CDR3 reads CASSEVVFPAGGFQETQYF. CDR3 nucleotide sequence: TGCGCCAGCAGCGAAGTGGTATTTCCGGCGGGGGGATTCCAAGAGACCCAGTACTTC.

The sample holds one count of this clone. The chain links TRBV27 to TRBJ1-1; D call uncertain. Trimming removed 0 bases from V and 0 bases from J, with 8 bases in between. CDR3 size: 15 residues. Germline values: CDR1 MNHEY, CDR2 SMNVEV (reference sequence). The CDR3 is CASSLSWAMNTEAFF. The CDR3 DNA is TGTGCCAGCAGTTTATCGTGGGCTATGAACACTGAAGCTTTCTTT.

The chain recombines TRBV5-1 with TRBJ1-4; D unresolved. This CDR3 has 13 amino acids. The ends were cut back, 6 bases at V and 0 bases at J, with 6 bases in the middle. Germline assignment: CDR1 SGHRS and CDR2 YFSETQ. The CDR3 DNA is TGCGCCAGCAAATGGACAACTAATGAAAAACTGTTTTTT. It encodes CASKWTTNEKLFF. The whole variable domain, remainder taken from reference TRBV5-1 and TRBJ1-4, is KAGVTQTPRYLIKTRGQQVTLSCSPISGHRSVSWYQQTPGQGLQFLFEYFSETQRNKGNFPGRFSGRQFSNSRSEMNVSTLELGDSALYLCASKWTTNEKLFFGSGTQLSVL.

CDR3 bases: TGTGCCTGGAGTTCAGGGCCTCGCTACGAGCAGTACTTC. Protein: CAWSSGPRYEQYF. This chain connects TRBV30 to TRBJ2-7; tentatively, D is TRBD1 (5 bases). Per the germline V gene, CDR1 is GTSNPN and CDR2 is SVGIG (reference sequence). V was shortened by 2 bases and J by 3 bases, with 11 bases between the two germline ends. The length of the CDR3 is 13 residues.

V usage is TRBV7-2 and J usage is TRBJ1-3; D call uncertain. CDR3 length: 15 amino acids. Trimming cost V 1 base and J 0 bases, with 7 bases left between them. Germline CDR1 SGHTA, CDR2 FQGNSA. Written as DNA, the CDR3 is TGTGCCAGCAGCTTAGATTTCCGCTCTGGAAACACCATATATTTT. Translation gives CASSLDFRSGNTIYF.

V and J are TRBV18 and TRBJ1-1, with a possible D match to TRBD1 (5 bases). Germline V CDR1 and CDR2: KGHSH, LQKENI. With 0 bases removed from V and 3 bases from J, the gap between germline ends came to 5 bases. CDR3 size: 13 residues. This chain's CDR3 is CASSPPGDTEAFF. The CDR3 DNA reads as TGTGCCAGCTCACCACCAGGGGACACTGAAGCTTTCTTT.